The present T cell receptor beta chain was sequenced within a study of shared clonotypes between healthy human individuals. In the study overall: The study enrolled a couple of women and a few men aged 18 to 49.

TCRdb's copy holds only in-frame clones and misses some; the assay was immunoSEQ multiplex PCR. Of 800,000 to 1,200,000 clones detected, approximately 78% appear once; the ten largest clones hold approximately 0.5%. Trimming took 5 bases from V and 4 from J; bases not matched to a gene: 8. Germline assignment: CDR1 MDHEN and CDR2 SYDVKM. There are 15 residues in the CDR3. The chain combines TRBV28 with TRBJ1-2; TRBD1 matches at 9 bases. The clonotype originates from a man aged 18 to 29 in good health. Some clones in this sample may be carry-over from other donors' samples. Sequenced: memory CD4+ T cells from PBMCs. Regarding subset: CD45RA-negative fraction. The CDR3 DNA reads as TGTGCCAGCAGTCTGCGGACAGGGGTTGGCTATGGCTACACCTTC. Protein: CASSLRTGVGYGYTF.